These 14 T cell receptor beta chains originate from one sample sequenced in a study of vaccination and CD4 T cells after COVID-19. With the Oncomine TCR Beta short-read assay, DNA from cultured CD4+ T cells was sequenced. TCRdb reprocessed the PCR reads via MiXCR and lists one record per CDR3 protein. The repertoire includes around 10,000 distinct CDR3 sequences, around 28% of them detected once, and 20% to 30% sits in the top ten. Their antigens are not known. Treatment here: roughly ten-day PBMC culture with coronavirus spike peptide pools or control peptides (ViraFEST assay). Sequenced material: cultured CD4+ T cells from blood. The origin of the receptors is a human donor with COVID-19.

The chain joins TRBV11-3 to TRBJ2-3; 9 bases fit TRBD2. V was pared by 4 bases and J by 4 bases, with 12 bases of the junction left unmatched. The CDR3 is 17 residues long. The germline V gene has CDR1 SGHNT and CDR2 YENEEA. CDR3 nucleotide sequence: TGTGCCAGCAGCTCCGACCTTGGGCGGGGGGGGCCAGATACGCAGTATTTT. As protein: CASSSDLGRGGPDTQYF.

This clonotype has more than one count but fewer than ten. The chain employs TRBV19 and TRBJ1-1; TRBD1 is a possible D gene (5 bases). The CDR3 sequence is 14 residues long. V lost 9 bases, J lost 5 bases, and 19 bases lay in between. The germline V gene has CDR1 LNHDA and CDR2 SQIVND (reference sequence). The CDR3 DNA reads as TGTGCCAGCACAGACAGCGCCCGGGAGACTGAAGCTTTCTTT. This translates into CASTDSARETEAFF.

The chain links TRBV6-2 or TRBV6-3 to TRBJ2-3; possibly TRBD1 or TRBD2 for D (6 bases each). The germline V gene encodes CDR1 MNHEY and CDR2 SVGEGT. The CDR3 length is 14 residues. V was pared by 4 bases and J by 0 bases, with 8 bases between. CDR3 amino acids: CASSSGASTDTQYF. The CDR3 DNA follows: TGTGCCAGCAGTTCGGGGGCTAGCACAGATACGCAGTATTTT.

The rearrangement links TRBV6-1 to TRBJ1-2; a possible D gene is TRBD1 (6 bases). In germline, CDR1 is MNHNS, CDR2 SASEGT. The CDR3 covers 13 residues. V lost 6 bases, J lost 7 bases, and 15 bases lay in between. CDR3 bases: TGTGCCAGCAGAAAACAGGGTTCAGGTGGCTACACCTTC. Encoded protein: CASRKQGSGGYTF.

This chain uses TRBV23-1 with TRBJ2-7; no clear D gene. TRBV23-1 is recorded as an ORF, its role being uncertain. This CDR3 spans 22 amino acids. Trimming shortened V by 4 bases and J by 6 bases, and 40 bases separated the two germline ends. The CDR3 loop is CASSLRPRWASITLGNLSEQYF. The DNA for the CDR3 is TGCGCCAGCAGTCTACGTCCAAGGTGGGCCAGCATCACCCTCGGTAACCTCTCCGAGCAGTACTTC.

The chain joins TRBV4-1 to TRBJ1-4, with 7 bases identical to TRBD1. Losses at the gene ends were 3 bases for V and 5 bases for J; bases not matched to a gene: 6. Germline loops: CDR1 MGHRA, CDR2 YSYEKL. The CDR3 length is 15 residues. The CDR3 sequence: CASSQLGTENEKLFF. Written as DNA, the CDR3 is TGCGCCAGCAGCCAGCTAGGGACAGAAAATGAAAAACTGTTTTTT.

V and J are TRBV11-3 and TRBJ1-1; 8 bases fit TRBD1. The CDR3 runs to 16 residues. Germline CDR1 SGHNT, CDR2 YENEEA. V trimming: 5 bases; J trimming: 3 bases; junction bases outside the gene matches: 11. CDR3 in amino acids: CASSPRTGRPHTEAFF. CDR3 in DNA: TGTGCCAGCAGCCCGCGGACAGGGCGCCCTCACACTGAAGCTTTCTTT.

V gene TRBV19 combines with J gene TRBJ1-1; possible D gene TRBD1, 5 bases. This CDR3 contains 12 residues. Germline CDR1 reads LNHDA; CDR2 reads SQIVND (reference sequence). The V and J ends lost 7 bases and 5 bases respectively, with 11 bases between them. The CDR3 DNA reads TGTGCCAGTATGAGGGGTCGGACTGAAGCTTTCTTT. This gives the protein CASMRGRTEAFF.

This clonotype was observed a few times. J is TRBJ1-1 and V is TRBV7-8; D is ambiguous. Looked up from germline, CDR1 is SGHVS and CDR2 is FQNEAQ. The CDR3 is made up of 13 amino acids. V lost 5 bases and J lost 2, with 9 bases in between. The CDR3 region is CASSPKLNTEAFF. As DNA, the CDR3 is TGTGCCAGCAGCCCTAAACTTAACACTGAAGCTTTCTTT. The variable domain in full, completed from reference TRBV7-8 and TRBJ1-1, reads GAGVSQSPRYKVAKRGQDVALRCDPISGHVSLFWYQQALGQGPEFLTYFQNEAQLDKSGLPSDRFFAERPEGSVSTLKIQRTQQEDSAVYLCASSPKLNTEAFFGQGTRLTVV.

Written as DNA, the CDR3 is TGTGCCAGCTGCAAACGGGGGGGCGGCAATGAGCAGTTCTTC. This encodes CASCKRGGGNEQFF. The chain is built from TRBV6-1 and TRBJ2-1, with 8 bases matching TRBD2. The germline V gene encodes CDR1 MNHNS and CDR2 SASEGT. V shed 8 bases, J shed 6 bases, and the junction held 9 bases outside the gene matches. CDR3 size: 14 residues.

Worth noting for this clonotype: This is likely a read error, given that the CDR3 carries no conserved phenylalanine or tryptophan at its end. V gene TRBV7-2 combines with J gene TRBJ2-4; 9 bases align to TRBD1. This CDR3 has 14 amino acids. V lost 4 bases and J lost 5; bases outside the gene matches: 3. CDR1 is SGHTA and CDR2 is FQGNSA in the germline V gene. CDR3 bases: TGTGCCAGCAGCTCTCGGACAGGGGAAAACATTCAGTACCTC. It translates to CASSSRTGENIQYL.

This clonotype was seen more than once but under ten times. The rearrangement links TRBV28 to TRBJ1-1, with D possibly being TRBD1 (6 bases). Per germline, CDR1 MDHEN and CDR2 SYDVKM. The V end was cut by 3 bases, the J end by 9 bases, with 11 bases between. The CDR3 runs 12 residues. This chain's CDR3 is CASSFGTSQAFF. The CDR3 region has the DNA TGTGCCAGCAGTTTTGGGACATCTCAAGCTTTCTTT.

In this sample, this clonotype turned up a few times. The rearrangement links TRBV7-9 to TRBJ1-1; 8 bases fit TRBD1. Germline CDR1 SEHNR, CDR2 FQNEAQ (reference sequence). The CDR3 is made up of 12 amino acids. V lost 6 bases and J lost 6; bases outside the gene matches: 3. The CDR3 DNA is TGTGCCAGCAGGCGACAGGGGCCTGAAGCTTTCTTT. It is translated as CASRRQGPEAFF.

J is TRBJ2-7 and V is TRBV28, with D perhaps TRBD2 (6 bases). Germline V lookup: CDR1 MDHEN, CDR2 SYDVKM. The CDR3 sequence is 14 residues long. V dropped 5 bases and J dropped 7 bases, with 18 bases sitting between them. The CDR3: CASSRPLGGKEQYF. DNA of the CDR3: TGTGCCAGCAGTCGACCCCTAGGAGGGAAGGAGCAGTACTTC.